This T cell receptor (beta chain) was found in a study of shared clonotypes between healthy human individuals. Study-level points and caveats: Estimated richness was generally greater in naive than memory subsets. Between several donors, naive CD4 clonotypes were shared at a level of about 5%.

How the authors handled the data: Filtering differed because ImmunoSEQ produced junction-only sequences that carried no quality scores. The method was immunoSEQ multiplex PCR; TCRdb's version includes in-frame clones alone and lacks a portion of them. V and J calls and clone size come straight from that table; D and trimming were deduced from the DNA. Among 800,000 to 1,200,000 clones, approximately 80% were seen once, and the ten largest hold under 0.65%. All the donors were Caucasian adults who lived in Nashville, Tennessee. The CDR3 has 11 amino acids. V gave up 8 bases and J gave up 6 bases, with 10 bases separating them. Germline CDR1 and CDR2: MNHNS and SASEGT. On this clone: Its specificity is unknown.

The source material was memory CD4+ T cells from PBMCs. Subset here: CD45RA-negative fraction. This TCR came from a man aged 18-30 years in good health. Some clones in this sample may be carry-over from other donors' samples. The rearrangement links TRBV6-1 to TRBJ1-1; D is unresolved. The CDR3 spells CASPSRAEAFF. Written as DNA, the CDR3 is TGTGCCAGCCCCAGTAGGGCTGAAGCTTTCTTT.